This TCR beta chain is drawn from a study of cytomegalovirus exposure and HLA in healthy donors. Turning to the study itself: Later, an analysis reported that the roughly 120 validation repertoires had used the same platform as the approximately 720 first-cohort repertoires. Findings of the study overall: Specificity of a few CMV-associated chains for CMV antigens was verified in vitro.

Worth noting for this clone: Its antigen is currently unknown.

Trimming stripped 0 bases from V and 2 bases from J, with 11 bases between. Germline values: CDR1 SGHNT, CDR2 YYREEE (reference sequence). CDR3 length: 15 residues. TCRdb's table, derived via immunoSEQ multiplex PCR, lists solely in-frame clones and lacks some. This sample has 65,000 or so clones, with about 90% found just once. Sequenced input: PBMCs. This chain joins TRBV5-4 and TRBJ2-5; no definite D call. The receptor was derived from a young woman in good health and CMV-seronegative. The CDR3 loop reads CASSLESWQQETQYF. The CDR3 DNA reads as TGTGCCAGCAGCTTGGAGTCTTGGCAGCAAGAGACCCAGTACTTC.